A single sample is the source of the 31 T cell receptor beta chains below, sequenced in a study of beta chain features in type 1 diabetes. Study-level results: Type 1 diabetes patients had moderately but significantly shorter TCRB CDR3s in all four CD4+ subsets.

As every portion of the isolated RNA was reverse transcribed, the sequencing read expressed TCRB transcripts. The protocol was immunoSEQ multiplex PCR, while the TCRdb copy is restricted to in-frame clones and leaves out a portion. The sample has 310,000 or so clones, roughly a tenth seen once. These TCRs' antigens remain unknown. What was sequenced was central memory CD4+ T cells from blood. All receptors derive from a man aged 25 to 45 with type 1 diabetes.

V usage is TRBV2 and J usage is TRBJ1-2, with D hard to call. CDR3 length: 14 amino acids. V shed 7 bases and J shed 2 bases, with 14 bases lying between them. The germline gives CDR1 SNHLY, CDR2 FYNNEI. The CDR3 DNA reads as TGTGCCAGCACTTCCTCCAACGGGAACTATGGCTACACCTTC. Translated: CASTSSNGNYGYTF.

This clone has ten or more counts. The gene calls are TRBV2 and TRBJ2-3, with 7 positions matching TRBD1. This CDR3 spans 15 amino acids. Per germline, CDR1 SNHLY and CDR2 FYNNEI. V lost 6 bases and J lost 8; bases outside the gene matches: 14. Here the CDR3 DNA reads TGTGCCAGCAGGCCAAGGGGGCTCCTCGACGGTACGCAGTATTTT. Amino acid sequence: CASRPRGLLDGTQYF.

Of note for this clone: In the same sample, other DNA sequences code for this CDR3. The gene calls are TRBV27 and TRBJ1-2; D might be TRBD1 (6 bases). The germline gives CDR1 MNHEY, CDR2 SMNVEV (reference sequence). This CDR3 has 13 residues. V shed 4 bases and J shed 4 bases, with 10 bases lying between them. CDR3 in amino acids: CASSSRQAYGYTF. CDR3 nucleotides: TGTGCCAGCAGTTCTCGACAGGCCTATGGCTACACCTTC.

This clone occurred many times. The chain carries TRBV7-9 and TRBJ2-6; 7 bases map to TRBD2. The CDR3 extends over 16 amino acids. The germline gives CDR1 SEHNR, CDR2 FQNEAQ (reference sequence). Trimming cost V 0 bases and J 2 bases; bases outside gene matches: 1. The chain's CDR3 is CASSLARGTGANVLTF. The CDR3 nucleotides are TGTGCCAGCAGCTTAGCGCGGGGGACTGGGGCCAACGTCCTGACTTTC. Filled out from reference TRBV7-9 and TRBJ2-6, the complete variable domain reads DTGVSQNPRHKITKRGQNVTFRCDPISEHNRLYWYRQTLGQGPEFLTYFQNEAQLEKSRLLSDRFSAERPKGSFSTLEIQRTEQGDSAMYLCASSLARGTGANVLTFGAGSRLTVL.

Regarding this clone: Other DNA sequences in this sample translate to the same CDR3. The J gene is TRBJ1-1, the V gene TRBV30; D may be TRBD1 (5 bases). Between the trimmed V and J ends, which lost 0 bases and 4 bases, there was a span of 9 bases. Germline V gene data show CDR1 as GTSNPN and CDR2 as SVGIG (reference sequence). This CDR3 is built from 13 residues. The CDR3 spells CAWSVTGGTEAFF. CDR3 bases: TGTGCCTGGAGTGTAACCGGGGGCACTGAAGCTTTCTTT.

This rearrangement joins TRBV12-5 to TRBJ2-3; TRBD1 or TRBD2 may be the D gene (5 bases each). CDR1 is LGHNT and CDR2 is FRNRAP in the germline V gene. The CDR3 has 15 amino acids. The V end was cut by 6 bases, the J end by 0 bases, with 13 bases between. The CDR3 loop reads CASGLRDVSTDTQYF. CDR3 sequence (DNA): TGTGCTAGTGGCCTACGGGACGTTAGCACAGATACGCAGTATTTT.

The chain uses TRBV18 and TRBJ2-3, with unresolved D. Deletions cut 0 bases from V and 0 bases from J, with 7 bases between. The CDR3 runs to 15 residues. Germline CDR1 KGHSH, CDR2 LQKENI. CDR3: CASSPPGESTDTQYF. CDR3 nucleotides: TGTGCCAGCTCACCACCGGGCGAAAGCACAGATACGCAGTATTTT.

This clone has only a few counts. The gene calls are TRBV28 and TRBJ1-1; TRBD1 might be the D (5 bases). CDR1 and CDR2 from the germline V gene are MDHEN and SYDVKM. The CDR3 extends over 14 amino acids. V dropped 3 bases and J dropped 1 base, with 9 bases sitting between them. CDR3 region: CASSFGGPNTEAFF. The CDR3, as DNA: TGTGCCAGCAGTTTTGGGGGTCCGAACACTGAAGCTTTCTTT. The entire variable domain, with the rest obtained from reference TRBV28 and TRBJ1-1, is as follows: DVKVTQSSRYLVKRTGEKVFLECVQDMDHENMFWYRQDPGLGLRLIYFSYDVKMKEKGDIPEGYSVSREKKERFSLILESASTNQTSMYLCASSFGGPNTEAFFGQGTRLTVV.

The table lists this clone with a few counts. J is TRBJ2-2 and V is TRBV2; 8 nucleotides align to TRBD2. This CDR3 is built from 17 residues. Germline lookup yields CDR1 SNHLY and CDR2 FYNNEI. Trimming took 2 bases from V and 1 from J; bases not matched to a gene: 6. CDR3 DNA sequence: TGTGCCAGCAGTGAAATGGGGCTAGCGGGGAACACCGGGGAGCTGTTTTTT. Amino acids: CASSEMGLAGNTGELFF.

This clone was seen more than once but under ten times. V usage is TRBV11-2 and J usage is TRBJ2-7, with D perhaps TRBD1 or TRBD2 (7 bases each). Trimming took off 1 base at V and 5 bases at J, with 15 bases between the two ends. The CDR3 extends over 15 amino acids. Germline values: CDR1 SGHAT, CDR2 FQNNGV. The chain's CDR3 is CASSLVGGGGHEQYF. CDR3 coding DNA: TGTGCCAGCAGCTTAGTAGGGGGCGGGGGCCACGAGCAGTACTTC.

There are many counts of this clone. The chain has TRBV30 and TRBJ2-7; perhaps TRBD1 as D (7 bases). Germline V gives CDR1 GTSNPN, CDR2 SVGIG (reference sequence). The CDR3 covers 14 residues. The V end lost 2 bases, the J end lost 3 bases, and 14 bases lay between the germline ends. The CDR3 nucleotides are TGTGCCTGGAGTCGGCAGGGGGGAAGCTACGAGCAGTACTTC. Amino acids: CAWSRQGGSYEQYF.

Here the CDR3 DNA reads TGTGCCAGCAGCTTGCTTCCTGGGGGGGCCGATGGTGCGCAGTATTTT. Amino acids: CASSLLPGGADGAQYF. This sequence joins TRBV9 and TRBJ2-3; TRBD2 is a possible D gene (7 bases). Trimming shortened V by 4 bases and J by 10 bases, and 25 bases separated the two germline ends. The CDR3 runs to 16 residues. Per the germline V gene, CDR1 is SGDLS and CDR2 is YYNGEE.

The rearrangement joins TRBV7-9 to TRBJ2-3; 7 bases map to TRBD1. The CDR3 contains 15 residues. V shed 1 base, J shed 2 bases, and the junction held 3 bases outside the gene matches. CDR1 is SEHNR and CDR2 is FQNEAQ in the germline V gene (reference sequence). In nucleotides, the CDR3 is TGTGCCAGCAGCTTAGACGGGACAGCCACAGATACGCAGTATTTT. This gives the protein CASSLDGTATDTQYF.

This clone was seen more than once but under ten times. The chain links TRBV5-1 to TRBJ2-1, with 10 bases fitting TRBD1. Germline lookup yields CDR1 SGHRS and CDR2 YFSETQ. CDR3 length: 15 residues. V lost 4 bases and J lost 7; bases outside the gene matches: 8. As DNA, the CDR3 is TGCGCCAGCAGCACCCGGGACAGGGGAAGTAATGAGCAGTTCTTC. Translation: CASSTRDRGSNEQFF.

The chain is built from TRBV5-1 and TRBJ2-3; 10 bases align to TRBD1. The V and J ends lost 4 bases and 4 bases, in that order; junction bases with no gene match: 12. CDR1 is SGHRS, CDR2 YFSETQ, per germline. The CDR3 is 17 amino acids. In DNA form, the CDR3 reads TGCGCCAGCAGCCTATTGGTAGGGACAGGGGAAGCAGATACGCAGTATTTT. It yields the protein CASSLLVGTGEADTQYF. The full variable domain, completed using reference TRBV5-1 and TRBJ2-3, is KAGVTQTPRYLIKTRGQQVTLSCSPISGHRSVSWYQQTPGQGLQFLFEYFSETQRNKGNFPGRFSGRQFSNSRSEMNVSTLELGDSALYLCASSLLVGTGEADTQYFGPGTRLTVL.

This clone came up a few times. V gene TRBV4-3 combines with J gene TRBJ2-5, with 9 bases aligning to TRBD1. Trimming at V came to 1 base and at J to 2 bases, leaving 2 bases not matched to a gene. The CDR3 extends over 15 amino acids. Germline V gene sequence: CDR1 LGHNA, CDR2 YSLEER. DNA for the CDR3: TGCGCCAGCAGCCAAGCCGGGACAGGGCAAGAGACCCAGTACTTC. Translation gives CASSQAGTGQETQYF.

The chain recombines TRBV29-1 with TRBJ2-5, with a tentative D call TRBD1 (6 bases). CDR1 is SQVTM and CDR2 is ANQGSEA in the germline V gene. The CDR3 extends over 13 amino acids. Trimming cost V 6 bases and J 5 bases, with 16 bases left between them. CDR3 amino acids: CSVVSTGRETQYF. The CDR3 coding sequence is TGCAGCGTAGTTTCTACAGGGCGGGAGACCCAGTACTTC.

The chain has TRBV18 and TRBJ2-5; 7 bases are a match to TRBD1. CDR3 size: 14 residues. CDR1 and CDR2 (germline): KGHSH, LQKENI. The V gene end was trimmed by 4 bases and the J gene end by 4 bases; junction bases not matched to a gene: 6. The CDR3 spells CASSLTTGRETQYF. The CDR3 nucleotides are TGTGCCAGCTCACTTACGACAGGGAGAGAGACCCAGTACTTC.

The chain combines TRBV27 with TRBJ1-6; D may be TRBD1 (5 bases). The CDR3 spans 13 residues. Germline V CDR1 and CDR2: MNHEY, SMNVEV (reference sequence). Trimming stripped 1 base from V and 11 bases from J, with 9 bases between. CDR3 amino acids: CASSLWGETPLHF. As DNA, the CDR3 is TGTGCCAGCAGTTTATGGGGGGAGACACCCCTCCACTTT.

This clone was seen more than once but under ten times. V gene TRBV6-5 combines with J gene TRBJ2-7; D unresolved. V was clipped by 0 bases and J by 2 bases, with 14 bases between them. Germline values: CDR1 MNHEY, CDR2 SVGAGI. The CDR3 has 16 amino acids. DNA of the CDR3: TGTGCCAGCAGTTACTCGAGGCTTCACGGTACCTACGAGCAGTACTTC. Translation: CASSYSRLHGTYEQYF.

The genes are TRBV5-6 and TRBJ2-1; D possibly matches TRBD1 or TRBD2 (6 bases each). This CDR3 contains 15 residues. V gave up 2 bases and J gave up 5 bases, with 14 bases separating them. The germline V gene has CDR1 SGHDT and CDR2 YYEEEE. As DNA, the CDR3 is TGTGCCAGCAGCTTTATGGGGGGCGAAAACAATGAGCAGTTCTTC. It specifies CASSFMGGENNEQFF.

This clone occurred a few times. This sequence may be a read error, since a much larger clone differs from it by one base. The chain employs TRBV19 and TRBJ2-5; D is undetermined. V lost 5 bases and J lost 1, with 2 bases in between. Germline values: CDR1 LNHDA, CDR2 SQIVND (reference sequence). This CDR3 is built from 11 residues. The CDR3 spells CASSLQETQYF. In DNA, the CDR3 is TGTGCCAGTAGTCTCCAAGAGACCCAGTACTTC.

The chain carries TRBV2 and TRBJ1-5, with TRBD1 matching over 7 bases. CDR3 length: 17 residues. V gave up 6 bases and J gave up 1 base; unmatched junction bases: 12. The germline gives CDR1 SNHLY, CDR2 FYNNEI. The CDR3, as DNA: TGTGCCAGCAGCCGGGAGGGGGCGGATCCAAGCAATCAGCCCCAGCATTTT. This gives the protein CASSREGADPSNQPQHF.

For this clone: The same CDR3 can be traced to other DNA sequences in this sample. Here the CDR3 DNA reads TGTGCCAGCAGCGTAGCGGGAGCGGGGGGCGGGGAGACCCAGTACTTC. Encoded protein: CASSVAGAGGGETQYF. This sequence joins TRBV9 and TRBJ2-5; 9 bases agree with TRBD2. This CDR3 comprises 16 residues. With V trimmed by 0 bases and J by 5 bases, 8 bases remained unmatched. Germline CDR1 reads SGDLS; CDR2 reads YYNGEE.

This clone occurred many times. V and J are TRBV19 and TRBJ1-2; D call uncertain. This CDR3 is built from 13 residues. The V end lost 5 bases, the J end lost 1 base, and 8 bases lay between the germline ends. Germline V gives CDR1 LNHDA, CDR2 SQIVND (reference sequence). CDR3 sequence: CASSSTDNYGYTF. In DNA form, the CDR3 reads TGTGCCAGTAGTTCGACCGATAACTATGGCTACACCTTC.

This clone was picked up a small number of times. The chain uses TRBV5-1 and TRBJ1-4; D gene unclear. V shed 4 bases and J shed 1 base, with 8 bases lying between them. The germline V gene encodes CDR1 SGHRS and CDR2 YFSETQ. This CDR3 has 14 amino acids. The CDR3 coding sequence is TGCGCCAGCAGCCTCAGCGTAACTAATGAAAAACTGTTTTTT. Translated: CASSLSVTNEKLFF. The variable domain in full, with the rest retrieved from reference TRBV5-1 and TRBJ1-4, is KAGVTQTPRYLIKTRGQQVTLSCSPISGHRSVSWYQQTPGQGLQFLFEYFSETQRNKGNFPGRFSGRQFSNSRSEMNVSTLELGDSALYLCASSLSVTNEKLFFGSGTQLSVL.

This clone has just a few counts. The CDR3 region is CASSQERQATTKQYF. DNA for the CDR3: TGCGCCAGCAGCCAGGAAAGGCAGGCCACTACCAAGCAGTACTTC. V is TRBV4-3 and J is TRBJ2-7, with D hard to call. The germline V and J ends were trimmed by 3 bases and 8 bases, with 20 bases remaining between them. Germline V CDR1 and CDR2: LGHNA, YSLEER. This CDR3 contains 15 residues.

V usage is TRBV12-5 and J usage is TRBJ2-7; D uncertain. Deletions cut 6 bases from V and 3 bases from J, with 3 bases between. The CDR3 extends over 10 amino acids. Germline V gene lookup returns CDR1 LGHNT and CDR2 FRNRAP. CDR3 bases: TGTGCTAGTGGAGACTACGAGCAGTACTTC. Protein: CASGDYEQYF. The full variable domain, its missing parts supplied by reference TRBV12-5 and TRBJ2-7, is DARVTQTPRHKVTEMGQEVTMRCQPILGHNTVFWYRQTMMQGLELLAYFRNRAPLDDSGMPKDRFSAEMPDATLATLKIQPSEPRDSAVYFCASGDYEQYFGPGTRLTVT.

The chain uses TRBV30 and TRBJ1-1; D gene ambiguous. Germline CDR1 and CDR2: GTSNPN and SVGIG (reference sequence). CDR3 length equals 12 residues. V gave up 5 bases and J gave up 9 bases, with 16 bases separating them. The CDR3 is CAWLNSTEKAFF. CDR3 DNA sequence: TGTGCCTGGCTAAATTCGACGGAAAAAGCTTTCTTT.

The gene calls are TRBV30 and TRBJ2-5; TRBD2 matches 7 bases. V shed 1 base, J shed 5 bases, and the junction held 10 bases outside the gene matches. The CDR3 runs 15 residues. CDR1 GTSNPN and CDR2 SVGIG come from the germline V gene (reference sequence). The CDR3 protein is CAWSGGGPPGETQYF. CDR3 nucleotide sequence: TGTGCCTGGAGTGGGGGGGGACCGCCAGGGGAGACCCAGTACTTC. The whole variable domain, remainder taken from reference TRBV30 and TRBJ2-5, is SQTIHQWPATLVQPVGSPLSLECTVEGTSNPNLYWYRQAAGRGLQLLFYSVGIGQISSEVPQNLSASRPQDRQFILSSKKLLLSDSGFYLCAWSGGGPPGETQYFGPGTRLLVL.

This clone has only a few counts. Here the CDR3 reads CSVEGDREYNEQFF. The CDR3 bases are TGCAGCGTTGAGGGGGACAGGGAGTACAATGAGCAGTTCTTC. V usage is TRBV29-1 and J usage is TRBJ2-1, with 9 bases matching TRBD1. Trimming removed 3 bases from V and 4 bases from J; junction bases left unmatched: 4. Per germline, CDR1 SQVTM and CDR2 ANQGSEA. This CDR3 is built from 14 residues.